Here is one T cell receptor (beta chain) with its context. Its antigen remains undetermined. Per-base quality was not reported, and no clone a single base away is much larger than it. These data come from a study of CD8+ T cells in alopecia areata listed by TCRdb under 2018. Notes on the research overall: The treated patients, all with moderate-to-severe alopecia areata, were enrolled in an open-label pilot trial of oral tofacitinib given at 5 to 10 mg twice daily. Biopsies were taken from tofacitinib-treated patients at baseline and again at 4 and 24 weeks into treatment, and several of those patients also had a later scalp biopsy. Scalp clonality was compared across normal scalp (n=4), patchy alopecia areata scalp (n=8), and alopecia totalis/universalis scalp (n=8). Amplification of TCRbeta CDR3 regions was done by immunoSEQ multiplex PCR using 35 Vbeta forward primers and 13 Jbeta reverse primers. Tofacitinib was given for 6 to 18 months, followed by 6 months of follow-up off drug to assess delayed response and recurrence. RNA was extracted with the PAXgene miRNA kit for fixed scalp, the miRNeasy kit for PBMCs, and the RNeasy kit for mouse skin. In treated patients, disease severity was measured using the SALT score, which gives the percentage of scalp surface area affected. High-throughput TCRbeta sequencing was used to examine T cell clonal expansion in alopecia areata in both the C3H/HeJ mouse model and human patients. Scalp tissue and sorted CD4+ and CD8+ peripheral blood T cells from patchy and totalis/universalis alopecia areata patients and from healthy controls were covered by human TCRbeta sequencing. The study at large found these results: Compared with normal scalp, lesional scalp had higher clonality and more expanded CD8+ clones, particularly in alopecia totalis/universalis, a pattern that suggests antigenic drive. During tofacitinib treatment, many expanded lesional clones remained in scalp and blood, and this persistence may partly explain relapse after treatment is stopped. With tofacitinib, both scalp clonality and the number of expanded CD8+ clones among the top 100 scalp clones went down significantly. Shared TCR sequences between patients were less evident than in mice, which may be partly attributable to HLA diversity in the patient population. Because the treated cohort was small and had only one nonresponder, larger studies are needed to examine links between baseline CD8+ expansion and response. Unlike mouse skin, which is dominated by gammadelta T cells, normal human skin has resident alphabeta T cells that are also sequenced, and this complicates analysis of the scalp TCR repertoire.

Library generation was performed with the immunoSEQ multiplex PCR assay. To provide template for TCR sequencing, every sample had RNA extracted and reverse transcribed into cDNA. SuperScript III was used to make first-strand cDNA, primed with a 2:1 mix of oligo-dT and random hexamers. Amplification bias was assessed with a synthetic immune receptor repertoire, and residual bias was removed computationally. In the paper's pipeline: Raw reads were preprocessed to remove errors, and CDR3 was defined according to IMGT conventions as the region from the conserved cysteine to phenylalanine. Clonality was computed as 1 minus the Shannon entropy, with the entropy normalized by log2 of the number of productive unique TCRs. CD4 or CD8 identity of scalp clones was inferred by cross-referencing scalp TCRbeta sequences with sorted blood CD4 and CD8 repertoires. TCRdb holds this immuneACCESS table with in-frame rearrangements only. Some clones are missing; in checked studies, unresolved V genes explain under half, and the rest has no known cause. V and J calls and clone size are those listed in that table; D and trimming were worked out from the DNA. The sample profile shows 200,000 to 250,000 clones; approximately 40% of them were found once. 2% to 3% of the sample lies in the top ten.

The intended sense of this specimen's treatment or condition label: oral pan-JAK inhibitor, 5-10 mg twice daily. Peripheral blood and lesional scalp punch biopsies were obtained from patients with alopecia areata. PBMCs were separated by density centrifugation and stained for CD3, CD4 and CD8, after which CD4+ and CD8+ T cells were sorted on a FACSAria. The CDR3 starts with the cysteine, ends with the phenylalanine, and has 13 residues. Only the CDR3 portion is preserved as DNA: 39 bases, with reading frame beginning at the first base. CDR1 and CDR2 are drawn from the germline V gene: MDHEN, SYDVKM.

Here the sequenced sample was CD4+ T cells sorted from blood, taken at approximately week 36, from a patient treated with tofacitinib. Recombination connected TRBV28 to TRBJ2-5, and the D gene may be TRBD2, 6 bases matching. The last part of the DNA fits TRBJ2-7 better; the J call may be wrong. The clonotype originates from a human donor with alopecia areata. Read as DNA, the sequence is TGTGCCACCTCGGAGGGGACTCCGGGCGAGCAGTACTTC. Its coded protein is CATSEGTPGEQYF.